This T cell receptor (beta chain) came from a study of T cell responses to AZD1222 COVID-19 vaccine. Germline values: CDR1 SGHTA, CDR2 FQGNSA. V gave up 2 bases and J gave up 8 bases; unmatched junction bases: 7. The length of the CDR3 is 14 residues. Profiled with immunoSEQ multiplex PCR; TCRdb holds only in-frame clones, not every one. The sample has about 76,000 clones; approximately 91% are singletons. The specimen comprised peripheral blood, sampled on day 0 of AZD1222 vaccination. This chain links TRBV7-2 with TRBJ1-2, with 8 bases that match TRBD1. The source is an adult in good health. DNA of the CDR3: TGTGCCAGCAGCTTACAAGGACAGGGAACGGGCTACACCTTC. It codes for CASSLQGQGTGYTF.